These 15 T cell receptor beta chains were all obtained from the same sample, sequenced in a study of T cells in Graves' hyperthyroidism and ophthalmopathy. The TCR beta CDR3 regions underwent amplification using RNA transcripts as the source. HTBI primers were used for first-round RT-PCR of the TCR CDR3. TCRdb called the multiplex PCR reads again in MiXCR, with one record for every CDR3 protein. Found here are 400,000 or so distinct CDR3 sequences, roughly 15% of them singletons; the top ten hold roughly a fifth. Sequences were obtained from blood. These receptor sequences come from a woman aged 60-70 years with Graves' ophthalmopathy.

This clonotype was counted many times. This sequence joins TRBV3-1 and TRBJ2-1, with D possibly being TRBD1 or TRBD2 (5 bases each). This CDR3 has 17 amino acids. V lost 4 bases and J lost 4, with 20 bases in between. CDR1 and CDR2 (germline): LGHDT, YNNKEL (reference sequence). CDR3 DNA sequence: TGTGCCAGCAGCCCGGATCGTGGGGGACGCTCGTACAATGAGCAGTTCTTC. It specifies CASSPDRGGRSYNEQFF.

At least ten counts were recorded for this clonotype. The chain couples TRBV30 to TRBJ2-7; D is possibly TRBD1 or TRBD2 (5 bases each). The CDR3 loop spans 12 amino acids. Deletions cut 8 bases from V and 6 bases from J, with 17 bases between. Per germline, CDR1 GTSNPN and CDR2 SVGIG (reference sequence). CDR3 DNA: TGTGCCACCCCCGGGGCACTCGGCGAGCAGTACTTC. This sequence encodes CATPGALGEQYF.

A note on this clonotype: A much more abundant neighbour one base away suggests this may be a read error. The rearrangement links TRBV6-1 to TRBJ2-5; D is ambiguous. Between the trimmed V and J ends, which lost 5 bases and 4 bases, there was a span of 5 bases. The CDR3 sequence is 11 residues long. Germline CDR1 reads MNHNS; CDR2 reads SASEGT. This CDR3 reads CASSTLETQYF. CDR3 in DNA: TGTGCCAGCAGTACCTTAGAGACCCAGTACTTC.

This clonotype was counted ten times or more. V usage is TRBV20-1 and J usage is TRBJ2-7, with 16 bases aligning to TRBD2. Germline values: CDR1 DFQATT, CDR2 SNEGSKA (reference sequence). The trim removed 1 base at V and 6 bases at J, leaving 6 bases unmatched. The CDR3 runs 16 residues. For the CDR3, the DNA is TGCAGTGCTAGAGCCGGGACTAGCGGGAGGGCCTCCGAGCAGTACTTC. Residues: CSARAGTSGRASEQYF.

This chain uses TRBV7-3 with TRBJ2-1; TRBD1 agrees at 8 bases. Trimming removed 3 bases from V and 4 bases from J; junction bases left unmatched: 5. From germline, CDR1 is SGHTA and CDR2 FQGTGA. The CDR3 has 15 residues. The CDR3 nucleotides read TGTGCCAGCAGCTTCCAGGGGGCGCCTTACAATGAGCAGTTCTTC. This gives the protein CASSFQGAPYNEQFF.

The chain carries TRBV18 and TRBJ2-1; TRBD2 matches at 8 bases. Germline CDR1 is KGHSH and CDR2 is LQKENI. The CDR3 has 16 amino acids. The ends lost 3 bases at V and 2 bases at J; junction bases unmatched: 6. CDR3 in amino acids: CASSPRVAGTYNEQFF. The CDR3 bases are TGTGCCAGCTCACCCAGGGTAGCGGGGACCTACAATGAGCAGTTCTTC. The whole variable domain, filled in from reference TRBV18 and TRBJ2-1, reads NAGVMQNPRHLVRRRGQEARLRCSPMKGHSHVYWYRQLPEEGLKFMVYLQKENIIDESGMPKERFSAEFPKEGPSILRIQQVVRGDSAAYFCASSPRVAGTYNEQFFGPGTRLTVL.

This clonotype has a count of ten or more. The genes are TRBV5-1 and TRBJ1-1; D not certain. Trimming pared 2 bases from V and 4 bases from J, leaving 9 bases between. Germline loops: CDR1 SGHRS, CDR2 YFSETQ. The CDR3 sequence is 13 residues long. The CDR3 sequence is CASSLNLGTEAFF. DNA for the CDR3: TGCGCCAGCAGCTTAAATTTGGGCACTGAAGCTTTCTTT.

Ten or more counts support this clonotype. The V and J genes are TRBV7-9 and TRBJ2-7; 10 bases line up with TRBD1. Trimming removed 0 bases from V and 5 bases from J; junction bases left unmatched: 4. This CDR3 has 15 amino acids. Germline V lookup: CDR1 SEHNR, CDR2 FQNEAQ (reference sequence). This CDR3 is CASSLAGDRGHEQYF. The CDR3, as DNA: TGTGCCAGCAGCTTAGCGGGGGACAGGGGTCACGAGCAGTACTTC. Full variable domain (rest looked up from reference TRBV7-9 and TRBJ2-7): DTGVSQNPRHKITKRGQNVTFRCDPISEHNRLYWYRQTLGQGPEFLTYFQNEAQLEKSRLLSDRFSAERPKGSFSTLEIQRTEQGDSAMYLCASSLAGDRGHEQYFGPGTRLTVT.

Ten or more counts support this clonotype. J is TRBJ1-1 and V is TRBV7-9; D is undetermined. The germline CDR1 and CDR2 sequences are SEHNR and FQNEAQ (reference sequence). CDR3 length equals 12 residues. Trimming took 4 bases from V and 7 from J, leaving 10 bases between them. The DNA for the CDR3 is TGTGCCAGCAGCTCCGACTTGTATGAAGCTTTCTTT. Its protein product is CASSSDLYEAFF.

This clonotype has ten or more counts. This rearrangement joins TRBV2 to TRBJ2-3, with a tentative D call TRBD2 (6 bases). The CDR3 has 13 amino acids. The V end lost 7 bases, the J end lost 4 bases, and 12 bases lay between the germline ends. Germline CDR1 reads SNHLY; CDR2 reads FYNNEI. In nucleotides, the CDR3 is TGTGCCAGCACCTGGAGCGGGCCAGATACGCAGTATTTT. Amino acids: CASTWSGPDTQYF.

At least ten counts were recorded for this clonotype. The rearrangement uses TRBV12-3 or TRBV12-4 and TRBJ2-3, with D perhaps TRBD2 (6 bases). V was pared by 5 bases and J by 3 bases, with 12 bases between. The CDR3 is 14 residues long. The CDR3 reads CASSLAGFTDTQYF. Here the CDR3 DNA reads TGTGCCAGCAGTCTCGCGGGATTTACAGATACGCAGTATTTT.

This clonotype has at least ten counts. The chain has TRBV2 and TRBJ1-1; 7 nucleotides agree with TRBD1. The CDR3 is made up of 15 amino acids. The germline V gene has CDR1 SNHLY and CDR2 FYNNEI. With 7 bases clipped from V and 0 bases from J, the junction kept 8 bases outside the gene matches. CDR3 nucleotides: TGTGCCAGCAACCTCCCGGGACAGATGAACACTGAAGCTTTCTTT. Its translation: CASNLPGQMNTEAFF.

The gene calls are TRBV19 and TRBJ2-6; no firm D call. Looked up from germline, CDR1 is LNHDA and CDR2 is SQIVND (reference sequence). Trimming removed 2 bases at V and 4 bases at J, with 9 bases between. CDR3 size: 15 residues. The CDR3 here is CASSIPVSGANVLTF. The CDR3, as DNA: TGTGCCAGTAGTATACCGGTTTCCGGGGCCAACGTCCTGACTTTC. Filled out from reference TRBV19 and TRBJ2-6, the complete variable domain reads DGGITQSPKYLFRKEGQNVTLSCEQNLNHDAMYWYRQDPGQGLRLIYYSQIVNDFQKGDIAEGYSVSREKKESFPLTVTSAQKNPTAFYLCASSIPVSGANVLTFGAGSRLTVL.

The gene calls are TRBV24-1 and TRBJ2-1; TRBD2 matches 12 bases. V trimming: 6 bases; J trimming: 4 bases; junction bases outside the gene matches: 12. The CDR3 is 18 amino acids. The germline V gene encodes CDR1 KGHDR and CDR2 SFDVKD. The CDR3 sequence: CATSPGGGLAGGYNEQFF. The CDR3 DNA reads as TGTGCCACCAGTCCCGGGGGAGGGCTAGCGGGAGGGTACAATGAGCAGTTCTTC.

This clonotype appeared many times. The V call is TRBV5-1, the J call TRBJ2-1, with D unclear. V was clipped by 0 bases and J by 6 bases, with 4 bases between them. CDR1 is SGHRS and CDR2 is YFSETQ in the germline V gene. CDR3 length: 12 residues. The CDR3 DNA follows: TGCGCCAGCAGCTTGGAGACCAATGAGCAGTTCTTC. This encodes CASSLETNEQFF.